Listed here are 29 T cell receptor beta chains from one sample, sequenced in a study of cytomegalovirus exposure and HLA in healthy donors. 13 Jbeta primers and 60 Vbeta primers were used for the PCR. TCRdb keeps only in-frame clones here, not all; method: immunoSEQ multiplex PCR. The data show about 140,000 clones, 70% to 80% seen once. Source material: PBMCs. Source of these receptors: a young man in good health and CMV-seronegative.

This chain joins TRBV2 and TRBJ1-4; 9 nucleotides line up with TRBD1. CDR1 is SNHLY and CDR2 is FYNNEI in the germline V gene. This CDR3 is 15 amino acids long. Trimming at V came to 6 bases and at J to 6 bases, leaving 8 bases not matched to a gene. As DNA, the CDR3 is TGTGCCAGCAGGAAAAGGACAGGGGAGTATGAAAAACTGTTTTTT. Translating gives CASRKRTGEYEKLFF.

The gene calls are TRBV6-5 and TRBJ2-1, with D maybe TRBD1 (7 bases). Germline CDR1 and CDR2: MNHEY and SVGAGI. The CDR3 sequence is 15 residues long. Trimming removed 6 bases from V and 4 bases from J, with 16 bases in between. DNA of the CDR3: TGTGCCAGCAGGCGGGACAGTGGGGCGTACAATGAGCAGTTCTTC. This translates into CASRRDSGAYNEQFF.

This clone was found a few times. The V and J genes are TRBV10-3 and TRBJ2-1; 10 bases line up with TRBD2. The V segment lost 5 bases and the J segment 6 bases; nucleotides outside the gene matches: 4. The germline V gene encodes CDR1 ENHRY and CDR2 SYGVKD. The CDR3 spans 14 residues. The CDR3 here is CAISKREGPNEQFF. CDR3 sequence (DNA): TGTGCCATCAGTAAGCGGGAGGGCCCCAATGAGCAGTTCTTC.

This chain connects TRBV21-1 to TRBJ2-1; TRBD1 reflects the table's D call only, with no check against the DNA. TRBV21-1 is designated a pseudogene. CDR3 length: 15 amino acids. The CDR3 here is CASSKQGKEGNEQFF. As DNA, the CDR3 is TGTGCCAGCAGCAAACAGGGGAAAGAGGGTAATGAGCAGTTCTTC.

The rearrangement links TRBV5-1 to TRBJ2-3, with 10 bases matching TRBD2. This CDR3 region has 17 residues. The V and J ends lost 4 bases and 2 bases, in that order; junction bases with no gene match: 10. CDR1 is SGHRS and CDR2 is YFSETQ in the germline V gene. This CDR3 is CASSSDPSGGSTDTQYF. As DNA, the CDR3 is TGCGCCAGCAGCAGCGACCCTAGCGGGGGTTCCACAGATACGCAGTATTTT.

CDR3 region: CASSEFGARGDYGYTF. The CDR3 region has the DNA TGTGCCAGCAGTGAATTCGGGGCCAGGGGCGACTATGGCTACACCTTC. The genes are TRBV6-1 and TRBJ1-2, with TRBD1 as a possible D gene (6 bases). V gave up 2 bases and J gave up 3 bases, with 16 bases separating them. Per the germline V gene, CDR1 is MNHNS and CDR2 is SASEGT. The CDR3 has 16 amino acids.

The chain is built from TRBV10-3 and TRBJ2-3, with a possible D match to TRBD1 (6 bases). The V gene lost 1 base and the J gene lost 2 bases, with 19 bases spanning the gap. The CDR3 is 18 amino acids. Germline V gene sequence: CDR1 ENHRY, CDR2 SYGVKD. The CDR3 DNA sequence: TGTGCCATCAGTGAGTACGACAGGCCCCAGGTGGTCACAGATACGCAGTATTTT. Translated, it gives CAISEYDRPQVVTDTQYF.

This rearrangement joins TRBV25-1 to TRBJ1-1; 8 bases align to TRBD1. The CDR3 covers 15 residues. J gave up 4 bases and V 6 bases, and 10 bases lay outside the gene matches. Germline lookup yields CDR1 MGHDK and CDR2 SYGVNS. CDR3 in amino acids: CASSDTGTGSTEAFF. CDR3 DNA sequence: TGTGCCAGCAGCGATACCGGGACAGGATCCACTGAAGCTTTCTTT.

The V and J genes are TRBV27 and TRBJ2-5; 13 bases align to TRBD2. The CDR3 sequence is 15 residues long. Germline assignment: CDR1 MNHEY and CDR2 SMNVEV (reference sequence). The junction had 7 bases not matched to a gene; V was cut back by 8 bases and J by 4 bases. The CDR3 loop reads CASGSGLAGRETQYF. CDR3 coding DNA: TGTGCCAGCGGCTCGGGACTAGCGGGGAGAGAGACCCAGTACTTC.

The chain links TRBV7-2 to TRBJ2-6; D is possibly TRBD1 (5 bases). CDR3 length equals 15 residues. Germline V gives CDR1 SGHTA, CDR2 FQGNSA. Trimming pared 5 bases from V and 1 base from J, leaving 9 bases between. CDR3 protein: CASSPRVSGANVLTF. Written as DNA, the CDR3 is TGTGCCAGCAGCCCCAGGGTGTCTGGGGCCAACGTCCTGACTTTC.

This CDR3 reads CASSYGMRGELFF. DNA of the CDR3: TGCGCCAGCAGCTACGGGATGCGGGGGGAGCTGTTTTTT. The V and J genes are TRBV5-1 and TRBJ2-2; a weak D match, TRBD2 (5 bases). The CDR3 is made up of 13 amino acids. CDR1 and CDR2 from the germline V gene are SGHRS and YFSETQ. Trimming took off 3 bases at V and 8 bases at J, with 11 bases between the two ends. Drawing the rest from reference TRBV5-1 and TRBJ2-2, the complete variable domain is KAGVTQTPRYLIKTRGQQVTLSCSPISGHRSVSWYQQTPGQGLQFLFEYFSETQRNKGNFPGRFSGRQFSNSRSEMNVSTLELGDSALYLCASSYGMRGELFFGEGSRLTVL.

This clone was seen a single time. The V call is TRBV5-1, the J call TRBJ1-2; D is ambiguous. The ends were cut back, 2 bases at V and 5 bases at J, with 7 bases in the middle. Germline values: CDR1 SGHRS, CDR2 YFSETQ. The CDR3 spans 12 residues. The CDR3 DNA follows: TGCGCCAGCAGCTTAGAGGGATATGGCTACACCTTC. This gives the protein CASSLEGYGYTF.

The V gene is TRBV7-6, the J gene TRBJ2-7, with a weak D call TRBD2 (5 bases). The CDR3 runs to 13 residues. From germline, CDR1 is SGHVS and CDR2 FNYEAQ. Trimming left V 5 bases short and J 3 bases short, with 11 bases between. CDR3 protein: CASSPYGNYEQYF. The DNA for the CDR3 is TGTGCCAGCAGCCCCTACGGGAACTACGAGCAGTACTTC.

The rearrangement uses TRBV12-1 and TRBJ1-4; TRBD1, the D gene given by the table, was not confirmed from the DNA. TRBV12-1 is a pseudogene segment. The CDR3 covers 16 residues. CDR3 region: CASTPEAGTGNEKLFF. The CDR3, as DNA: TGTGCCAGCACCCCCGAGGCTGGGACAGGGAATGAAAAACTGTTTTTT.

The chain is built from TRBV27 and TRBJ2-3; 13 nucleotides align to TRBD2. CDR1 and CDR2 (germline): MNHEY, SMNVEV (reference sequence). The CDR3 consists of 17 residues. V shed 2 bases and J 3 bases; nucleotides not matched to a gene: 5. CDR3 sequence: CASSLPQTSGRTDTQYF. CDR3 DNA sequence: TGTGCCAGCAGTTTACCTCAGACTAGCGGGAGGACAGATACGCAGTATTTT.

The chain couples TRBV7-8 to TRBJ1-5, with D tentatively TRBD1 (6 bases). The CDR3 contains 16 residues. The germline gives CDR1 SGHVS, CDR2 FQNEAQ. V shed 3 bases and J shed 5 bases, with 17 bases lying between them. The CDR3 nucleotides are TGTGCCAGCAGCTTTGGGGGCCTGAAAAGTGATCAGCCCCAGCATTTT. Its protein product is CASSFGGLKSDQPQHF.

V usage is TRBV27 and J usage is TRBJ1-4; no reliable D call. Germline V gene data show CDR1 as MNHEY and CDR2 as SMNVEV (reference sequence). The CDR3 runs 17 residues. V was pared by 5 bases and J by 4 bases, with 20 bases between. The CDR3 DNA is TGTGCCAGCAGTCCCGGACTCATTGACTACGTTAATGAAAAACTGTTTTTT. Its protein product is CASSPGLIDYVNEKLFF.

Only a few counts were recorded for this clone. The CDR3 nucleotides are TGTGCCAGCAGCTTTGATCTTGCGTCTGAAGCTTTCTTT. Amino acids: CASSFDLASEAFF. The V call is TRBV5-8, the J call TRBJ1-1; D unresolved. The CDR3 covers 13 residues. Trimming removed 2 bases at V and 6 bases at J, with 11 bases between. From germline, CDR1 is SGHTS and CDR2 YDEGEE.

This clone appeared a single time. V is TRBV29-1 and J is TRBJ1-2; maybe TRBD1 (5 bases). The germline gives CDR1 SQVTM, CDR2 ANQGSEA. This CDR3 has 13 amino acids. V gave up 6 bases and J gave up 6 bases, with 17 bases separating them. CDR3 sequence (DNA): TGCAGCGTGTATACAGGAGCCCCCCATGGCTACACCTTC. Translation: CSVYTGAPHGYTF.

The chain carries TRBV7-3 and TRBJ2-3, with D perhaps matching TRBD1 (6 bases). V lost 5 bases and J 4 bases, leaving 19 bases between the germline ends. This CDR3 contains 16 residues. CDR1 and CDR2 from the germline V gene are SGHTA and FQGTGA. CDR3 region: CASSRSPTGRPDTQYF. The CDR3 DNA follows: TGTGCCAGCAGCCGATCCCCGACAGGCCGGCCAGATACGCAGTATTTT.

The chain is built from TRBV5-4 and TRBJ2-7; 7 nucleotides line up with TRBD1. The J segment lost 0 bases and the V segment lost 4 bases, leaving 4 bases of the junction unmatched. The germline V gene encodes CDR1 SGHNT and CDR2 YYREEE (reference sequence). The CDR3 is 14 residues long. The CDR3 DNA reads TGTGCCAGCAGCCCGGGACAGAACTCCTACGAGCAGTACTTC. As protein: CASSPGQNSYEQYF.

This clone has just one count. V is TRBV4-2 and J is TRBJ2-5, with TRBD2 matching 8 bases. The germline CDR1 and CDR2 sequences are LGHNA and YNFKEQ. The V and J ends lost 6 bases and 2 bases, in that order; junction bases with no gene match: 11. The CDR3 sequence is 16 residues long. CDR3 amino acids: CASRLSQTSAQETQYF. In DNA, the CDR3 is TGTGCCAGCAGGCTCTCCCAGACTAGCGCACAAGAGACCCAGTACTTC.

This clone was recorded a few times. This chain connects TRBV29-1 to TRBJ2-7; 10 bases are a match to TRBD2. This CDR3 is 15 amino acids long. CDR1 and CDR2 from the germline V gene are SQVTM and ANQGSEA. The V segment lost 6 bases and the J segment 6 bases; nucleotides outside the gene matches: 14. The CDR3 loop is CSVSTESLAGVEQYF. The CDR3 nucleotides read TGCAGCGTCTCGACAGAAAGCCTAGCGGGAGTCGAGCAGTACTTC.

This chain joins TRBV10-1 and TRBJ1-2; D unresolved. Trimming left V 4 bases short and J 2 bases short, with 5 bases between. The germline CDR1 and CDR2 sequences are WNHNN and SYGVQD (reference sequence). This CDR3 is 12 amino acids long. The DNA of the CDR3 is TGCGCCAGCAGTGGCGAAAACTATGGCTACACCTTC. This encodes CASSGENYGYTF.

The rearrangement links TRBV27 to TRBJ1-5, with D unresolved. The CDR3 contains 13 residues. Trimming stripped 6 bases from V and 7 bases from J, with 13 bases between. Germline V gene sequence: CDR1 MNHEY, CDR2 SMNVEV (reference sequence). The CDR3 loop reads CASSYSALQPQHF. CDR3 DNA: TGTGCCAGCAGCTACAGTGCACTCCAGCCCCAGCATTTT.

About this clone: The identical CDR3 is also encoded by other nucleotide sequences in the sample. J is TRBJ1-5 and V is TRBV6-1, with D possibly being TRBD1 (5 bases). Trimming removed 1 base from V and 3 bases from J, with 10 bases in between. The CDR3 contains 15 residues. The germline CDR1 and CDR2 sequences are MNHNS and SASEGT. CDR3 in DNA: TGTGCCAGCAGTGAAGTAGGTGGGGCCAATCAGCCCCAGCATTTT. It specifies CASSEVGGANQPQHF.

This clone came up a few times. The CDR3 sequence is CASSFSLNTGELFF. The DNA of the CDR3 is TGTGCCAGCAGTTTTAGTTTGAACACCGGGGAGCTGTTTTTT. This chain connects TRBV6-6 to TRBJ2-2, with D unclear. V was trimmed by 4 bases and J by 1 base, leaving 7 bases between them. The CDR3 is 14 residues long. CDR1 and CDR2 (germline): MNHNY, SVGAGI (reference sequence).

This clone came up a few times. This chain links TRBV6-4 with TRBJ2-6; tentative D call: TRBD2 (6 bases). There are 17 residues in the CDR3. Germline CDR1 reads MRHNA; CDR2 reads SNTAGT. V was clipped by 0 bases and J by 0 bases, with 9 bases between them. As DNA, the CDR3 is TGTGCCAGCAGTGACTCGACACTAGCCTCTGGGGCCAACGTCCTGACTTTC. It codes for CASSDSTLASGANVLTF.

This rearrangement joins TRBV10-1 to TRBJ1-1, with D perhaps matching TRBD1 (6 bases). The CDR3 contains 13 residues. The germline V and J ends were trimmed by 0 bases and 7 bases, with 9 bases remaining between them. Germline V gene lookup returns CDR1 WNHNN and CDR2 SYGVQD (reference sequence). This CDR3 is CASSESGANEAFF. The CDR3 coding sequence is TGCGCCAGCAGTGAGTCGGGGGCTAATGAAGCTTTCTTT.